This TCR beta chain was obtained from a study of shared clonotypes between healthy human individuals. V gave up 3 bases and J gave up 0 bases, with 16 bases separating them. Germline CDR1 and CDR2: KGHSH and LQKENI. The CDR3 has 17 amino acids. Around 220 ng DNA, about 30,000 T cell genomes, went into each sorted-subset replicate PCR. As originally analysed: ImmunoSEQ supplied junction-only sequences lacking quality scores, so filtering was different. Profiled with immunoSEQ multiplex PCR; TCRdb holds only in-frame clones, not every one. V and J calls and clone size are given by that table; D and trimming were obtained from the DNA. The table shows roughly 2.6 million clones, with roughly nine tenths occurring only once.

The sequencing sample was made of naive CD4+ T cells sorted from blood. Subset described: CD45RA+ positively selected. The gene calls are TRBV18 and TRBJ2-3; D is unresolved. The sequence was obtained from a man between 18 and 35 years old in good health. The CDR3 DNA follows: TGTGCCAGCTCACCGGGATCTGGCGTGACTAGCACAGATACGCAGTATTTT. As protein: CASSPGSGVTSTDTQYF.